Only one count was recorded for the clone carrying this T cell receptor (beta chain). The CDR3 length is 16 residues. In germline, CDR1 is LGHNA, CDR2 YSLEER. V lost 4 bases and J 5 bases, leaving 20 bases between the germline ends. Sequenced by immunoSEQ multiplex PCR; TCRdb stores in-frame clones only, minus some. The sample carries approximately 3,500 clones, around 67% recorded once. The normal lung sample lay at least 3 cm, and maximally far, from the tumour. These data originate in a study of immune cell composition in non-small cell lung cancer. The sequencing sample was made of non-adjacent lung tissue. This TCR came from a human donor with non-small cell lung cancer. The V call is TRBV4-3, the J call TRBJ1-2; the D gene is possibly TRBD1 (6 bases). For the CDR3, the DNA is TGCGCCAGCAGCCTTGGGGGGGGCGCGGTGATATATGGCTACACCTTC. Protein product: CASSLGGGAVIYGYTF.